This T cell receptor (beta chain) stems from a study of T cell responses to AZD1222 COVID-19 vaccine (dated by TCRdb to the early 2020s). Study-level background: TCR sequencing covered 230 or so trial participants: 200 to 220 given two doses of AZD1222 and about 26 given two doses of MenACWY control vaccine. Trial participants were enrolled into age subgroups of 18-55, 56-69 and 70-plus years, which contained about 160, 30 and 59 TCR-sequenced participants, respectively. Beyond this particular receptor, the publication reports: Because no samples from the day 14 peak response were available, repertoires could be characterized only after the peak T cell response. In the small 56-69-year group, the increase in depth fell short of significance, most likely because of low power. Participants were mostly white British, with more females than males. The authors suggested clonal diversity may have been underestimated. Reportedly, close to half of the unique spike-specific TCRs recognized epitopes lying outside the regions that are mutated in the B.1.351 and B.1.1.7 variants. A significant rise in spike-specific TCR breadth and depth was observed after two AZD1222 doses relative to day 0 and relative to MenACWY recipients. Conclusions about previously exposed vaccinees were limited because only six or seven AZD1222 recipients were SARS-CoV-2 seropositive at baseline. The vaccine-associated CD4 TCRs covered the entire spike protein, and the dominant responses fell in regions 160-218 and 743-854.

In the paper's terms, the time point label means: about 28 days (+/-7) after the second vaccine dose. AZD1222 recipients given second doses at about 4 weeks or at about 12 weeks were pooled, since spike-specific TCR depth and breadth were not found to differ between the two schedules. Vaccinee samples were obtained from the UK trials COV001 and COV002, which included a single-blind randomized controlled phase 2/3 trial of AZD1222 (ChAdOx1 nCoV-19) in healthy adults. For TCRbeta chain sequencing, PBMC samples were collected from trial participants at day 0 and at day 28 after the second dose. The CDR3 regions of human TCRbeta chains were analyzed by immunosequencing. Under the source paper's analysis protocol: Repertoire TCRs were matched against a reference library of SARS-CoV-2-specific TCRs generated with the MIRA antigen-specificity platform. Breadth meant the fraction of unique TCRs that were SARS-CoV-2-associated, whereas depth meant the fraction of total T cells that were SARS-CoV-2-associated. Using the MIRA data, each spike-specific TCR was assigned both to the spike region to which the TCR was reactive and to a CD4 or CD8 class. Log10-transformed breadth and depth values were compared by one-way ANOVA with Sidak's multiple comparisons tests. Sourced from immuneACCESS, this table was stored by TCRdb with only in-frame sequences that have V and J called. A share of the clones is absent; for the studies checked, an unresolved V gene accounts for under half, and the remainder has no known explanation. The V and J calls and clone size were taken over from that table, and D and trimming were inferred from the DNA. The sample table records over 130,000 clones; around 90% of these occur just once. About 1.5% of the sample comes from the top ten.

For this clone: It lacks a known antigen. Per-base quality was not reported, and no clone a single base away is much larger than it.

V gives up 1 base and J gives up 7 bases, and the segment between their germline ends measures 17 bases. The germline V gene gives CDR1 as LGHNA and CDR2 as YSLEER. The CDR3 sequence holds 15 residues, the cysteine and phenylalanine included. Left in the record is the CDR3 DNA by itself, 45 bases read in frame from the first base. The source was peripheral blood, collected 28 days after the second AZD1222 dose. This receptor was identified in an adult who received the AZD1222 COVID-19 vaccine. The V and J genes are TRBV4-3 and TRBJ2-7, with TRBD1 tentatively as D gene (6 bases match). The nucleotide sequence reads TGCGCCAGCAGCCAAGTTCGTCAGGGGTCGGCGGAGCAGTACTTC. The encoded protein is CASSQVRQGSAEQYF.